Detailed here is one T cell receptor beta chain. Its cognate antigen is unknown. This sample is drawn from a study of cytomegalovirus exposure and HLA in healthy donors. Whole-study context: The approximately 100 million unique TCR beta sequences, from roughly 170 million T cells, were found by an earlier analysis. Whole-study findings and limits: With later analysis, a missense DCLRE1C variant became linked to TCR beta V- and J-gene trimming.

Primers: 60 Vbeta forward and 13 Jbeta reverse. Sequencing used immunoSEQ multiplex PCR; TCRdb keeps in-frame clones, though not all of them. The sample gives roughly 260,000 clones, about 83% of which show up once; roughly 2% is in the top ten. V lost 9 bases, J lost 3 bases, and 12 bases lay in between. Germline CDR1 and CDR2: MNHEY and SVGAGI. The CDR3 is made up of 14 amino acids. V gene TRBV6-5 combines with J gene TRBJ2-6; a weak D match, TRBD1 (6 bases). The sequencing input was PBMCs. The TCR comes from a woman aged 40-49 years in good health and CMV-seropositive. The CDR3 reads CASATGYGANVLTF. CDR3 DNA sequence: TGTGCCAGTGCTACAGGGTATGGGGCCAACGTCCTGACTTTC.